Listed below are T cell receptor beta chains from one sample, sequenced in a study of CXCR3-negative and CXCR3-positive naive CD8 T cells. TCRdb re-called the 5' RACE reads and catalogs CDR3 proteins one per entry, DNA excluded. This repertoire includes 95,000 to 100,000 distinct CDR3 sequences. Material: naive CXCR3+ CD8+ T cells from blood. The receptors originated from a human donor in good health. Some clones in this sample may be carry-over from other donors' samples. Each CDR3 is given with its conserved first and last residue.

TRBJ1-1 17 TRBV28 CASSSYRTGVRRTEAFF
TRBJ1-1 16 TRBV29-1 CSVEDGRQPKNTEAFF
TRBJ2-3 12 TRBV6-2/TRBV6-3 CASSISGGSQYF
TRBJ2-7 12 TRBV29-1 CSVEERDYEQYF
TRBJ2-3 15 TRBV28 CASSPSQGATDTQYF
TRBJ2-1 17 TRBV9 CTSSVGTGGSSYNEQFF
TRBJ2-1 14 TRBV11-3 CASSFPGQVGEQFF
TRBJ2-7 13 TRBV7-9 CASSLFRTYEQYF
TRBJ2-7 14 TRBV20-1 CSARDPGLAYEQYF
TRBJ2-1 15 TRBV13 CASSSTEPTYNEQFF
TRBJ2-1 15 TRBV7-6 CASSSGLAEYNEQFF
TRBJ2-7 14 TRBV7-9 CASSKTGRTFEQYF
TRBJ2-2 18 TRBV27 CASTPNLGTGANTGELFF
TRBJ2-1 16 TRBV7-3 CASSLNSGGSYNEQFF
TRBJ1-6 12 TRBV12-3/TRBV12-4 CASSLGPQTLHF
TRBJ1-1 16 TRBV5-1 CASSKGQGAVNTEAFF
TRBJ2-5 13 TRBV28 CARSPQGQETQYF
TRBJ1-1 13 TRBV5-6 CASSFLLNTEAFF
TRBJ2-3 13 TRBV12-3/TRBV12-4 CASLRDSTDTQYF
TRBJ1-6 14 TRBV6-4 CASRGGYPNSPLHF
TRBJ2-7 13 TRBV20-1 CSARDRGFYEQYF
TRBJ2-5 15 TRBV13 CASRPGTWPQETQYF
TRBJ2-7 17 TRBV7-6 CASSLGAAVGTMGEQYF
TRBJ2-2 13 TRBV3-1 CASSHRNTGELFF
TRBJ1-1 13 TRBV15 CATSRGRGGAAFF
TRBJ1-5 18 TRBV27 CASSSRLYRVGEDQPQHF
TRBJ2-7 14 TRBV5-1 CASSTGTGEYEQYF
TRBJ2-1 17 TRBV24-1 CATSDPRLAGAYNEQFF
TRBJ2-7 14 TRBV20-1 CSVKSSWDAYEQYF
TRBJ2-7 15 TRBV3-1 CASSQDETVRYEQYF
TRBJ1-6 17 TRBV7-8 CASSLEGTVFENSPLHF
TRBJ2-3 14 TRBV19 CASSIASPTDTQYF
TRBJ1-2 14 TRBV7-9 CASTLTEENYGYTF
TRBJ1-1 15 TRBV10-3 CAISALGGMNTEAFF
TRBJ2-7 13 TRBV5-1 CASSADNESGAYF
TRBJ2-7 16 TRBV19 CASSSRVGTSGIEQYF
TRBJ2-5 17 TRBV7-9 CASSNHGRLADQETQYF
TRBJ2-7 12 TRBV29-1 CSVETQGSEQYF
TRBJ1-5 14 TRBV27 CASSLGTDYQPQHF
TRBJ2-7 14 TRBV3-1 CASSQVRPNYEQYF
TRBJ1-2 13 TRBV15 CATSPKTQYGYTF
TRBJ2-7 14 TRBV6-2/TRBV6-3 CASTPWDRTYEQYF
TRBJ2-3 16 TRBV12-3/TRBV12-4 CASSPRSGVGTDTQYF
TRBJ2-5 11 TRBV5-1 CASSPDGTQYF
TRBJ2-7 12 TRBV6-6 CASRDYSYEQYF
TRBJ2-2 12 TRBV29-1 CSGQGLTGELFF
TRBJ1-2 12 TRBV7-2 CAGAGANYGYTF
TRBJ2-7 12 TRBV29-1 CSVEGLEYEQYF
TRBJ2-1 12 TRBV7-2 CASSLGYNEQFF
TRBJ2-1 13 TRBV7-6 CASSLAPNYEQFF
TRBJ2-1 14 TRBV7-9 CASSFRKDDNEQFF
TRBJ1-4 15 TRBV15 CATSENKVSNEKLFF
TRBJ1-1 12 TRBV25-1 CASSGQVAGAFF
TRBJ1-2 13 TRBV15 CATSTSRDYGYTF
TRBJ2-7 13 TRBV12-3/TRBV12-4 CASGRQFLDEKYF
TRBJ2-2 15 TRBV6-5 CASSYTAGGTGELFF